This TCR beta chain was retrieved from a study of naive and memory T cell subsets. This clonotype was observed at least ten times. The antigen is not known. Two oligonucleotides, mixed equimolar, formed the beta constant-region primer covering TRBC1 and TRBC2. Ligated cDNA was amplified by four rounds of PCR with nested alpha and beta constant-region primers and SP2. The cDNA 3' end received a ligated single-stranded oligonucleotide carrying the SP2 primer and a 12-nucleotide UMI. In TCRdb, the UMI-ligation and nested PCR reads were re-called with MiXCR into one record per CDR3 protein. There are some 80,000 distinct CDR3 sequences in the sample; about 10% occur only once, and over 0.95% lies in the top ten. Study findings and constraints: Activation and differentiation may alter RNA-based TCR counts.

The CDR3 length is 14 residues. V lost 3 bases and J 4 bases, leaving 12 bases between the germline ends. Germline CDR1 MNHEY, CDR2 SVGAGI. The origin of this receptor is a human donor in good health. V is TRBV6-5 and J is TRBJ1-1; D is uncertain. Sequencing was carried out using naive CD8+ T cells from blood. The DNA of the CDR3 is TGTGCCAGCAGTTATACCGGGGTTGTCACTGAAGCTTTCTTT. Protein product: CASSYTGVVTEAFF.